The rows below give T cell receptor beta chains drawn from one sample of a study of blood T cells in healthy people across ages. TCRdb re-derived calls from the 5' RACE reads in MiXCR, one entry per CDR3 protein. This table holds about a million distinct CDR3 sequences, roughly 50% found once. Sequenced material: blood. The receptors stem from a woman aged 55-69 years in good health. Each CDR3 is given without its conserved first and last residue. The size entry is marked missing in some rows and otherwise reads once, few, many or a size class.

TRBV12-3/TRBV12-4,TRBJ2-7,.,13,ASSLAGIFSYEQY
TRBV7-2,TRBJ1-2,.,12,ASSLGSGDYGYT
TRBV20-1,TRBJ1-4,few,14,SARRLRMATNEKLF
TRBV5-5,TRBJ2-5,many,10,ASSFPEGTQY
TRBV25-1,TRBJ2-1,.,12,ASSVAGPPSEQF
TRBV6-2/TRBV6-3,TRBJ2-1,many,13,ASRPPSGSKDEQF
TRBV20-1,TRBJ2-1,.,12,STERGISYNEQF
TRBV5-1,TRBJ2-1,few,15,ASSFGTSGSSYNEQF
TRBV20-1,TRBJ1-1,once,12,SARDGQGSTEAF
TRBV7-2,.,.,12,ASSLSLAGSEQY
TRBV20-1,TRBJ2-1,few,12,SARPGLADNEQF
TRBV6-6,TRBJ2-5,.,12,ASCPGLGSDEQY
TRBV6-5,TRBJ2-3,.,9,ASSIGYTQY
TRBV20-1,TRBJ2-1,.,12,SARTGGQYNEQF
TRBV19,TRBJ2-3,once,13,ASSIGSGSTDTQY
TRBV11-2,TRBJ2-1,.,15,ASSLDPAGGPSNEQF
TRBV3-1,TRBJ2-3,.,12,ASSPGAAEDTQY
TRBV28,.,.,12,ASSPPRMGETQY
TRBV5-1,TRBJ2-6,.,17,ASSLPPGLAGAGANVLT
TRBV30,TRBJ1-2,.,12,AWAPEGRGDGYT
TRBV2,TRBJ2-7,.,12,ASTQEGKPYEQY
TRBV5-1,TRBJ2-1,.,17,ASSLNPLAGGSSYNEQF
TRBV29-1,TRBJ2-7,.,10,SVEELGREQY
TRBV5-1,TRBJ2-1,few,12,ASSRGQGANEQF